This T cell receptor beta chain emerged from a study of Ad26.COV2.S vaccination and SARS-CoV-2 variants (dated by TCRdb to the early 2020s). At the level of the whole study: Vaccine-arm donors came from COV1001, a multicentre, randomized, double-blind, placebo-controlled phase I-IIa trial of Ad26.COV2.S in healthy adults. The specificity and breadth of SARS-CoV-2-reactive T cell receptors after Ad26.COV2.S vaccination were assessed by TCRbeta repertoire sequencing. Investigators did not know the trial group allocation while performing experiments and assessing outcomes. The TCR-sequenced set comprised around 30 samples: around 20 Ad26.COV2.S vaccine recipients, 5 placebo recipients and 8 SARS-CoV-2 convalescent individuals. Trial participants were randomized into five groups of five, in which low-dose or high-dose Ad26.COV2.S was given once or twice, or placebo was given on both occasions. Ad26.COV2.S was administered intramuscularly at 5 x 10^10 or 1 x 10^11 viral particles, either as a single shot or as two shots given 56 days apart. The full study reports these points: After vaccination, substantial breadth of spike-specific CD8+ and CD4+ T cell responses was reported. The authors noted that total T cell responses may have been underestimated by the TCR breadth and depth analyses. Compared with placebo recipients, Ad26.COV2.S recipients showed higher spike-specific TCR breadth (P = 0.0014). Vaccine and placebo recipients had comparable non-spike TCR breadth, which fits with the vaccine containing only spike. The study was not powered to compare responses between vaccine doses or regimens.

The treatment or condition label, read with the paper, signifies: around 19 received Ad26.COV2.S at low or high dose, single or two shots; five or six received placebo; per-sample allocation not given. Repertoires of vaccine and placebo recipients were sequenced from samples taken on day 63 after the first injection. In Cohort 1b, some 25 adults aged 18-55 years were enrolled at a single site in Boston, USA, between 29 July and 7 August 2020. Ad26.COV2.S consisted of a replication-incompetent adenovirus type 26 vector by which a prefusion-stabilized SARS-CoV-2 spike protein from the original Wuhan strain was expressed. TCRbeta CDR3 regions were sequenced with the immunoSEQ Assay. After extraction, genomic DNA underwent amplification by bias-controlled multiplex PCR, followed by high-throughput sequencing. Per the authors' processing: To quantify the absolute abundance of every unique TCRbeta CDR3 region, sequences were collapsed and filtered. Usable DNA was measured by amplifying reference genes present in all nucleated cells, and TCRbeta template counts were normalized to that usable DNA to estimate T cell fraction. Repertoire TCRs were annotated as SARS-CoV-2-specific when V gene, CDR3 amino acid sequence and J gene were exactly matched to a known reactive TCR set. MIRA supplied the reference SARS-CoV-2 TCR set, which was filtered for enrichment in COVID-19-positive ImmuneCODE repertoires so that public or cross-reactive TCRs were removed. Drawing on the MIRA antigens, annotated TCRs were analysed further at the level of specific ORF or position within ORF. Breadth was defined as annotated unique rearrangements over total unique productive rearrangements; depth was the summed frequency of those rearrangements. TCR breadth was compared between groups using two-sided Wilcoxon rank-sum tests. TCRdb's version of the immuneACCESS table is confined to in-frame rearrangements and falls short of the full clone set. An unresolved V gene accounts for under half of the shortfall where checked; the remainder is of unknown origin. Clone size and V and J calls were adopted from that table, with D and trimming inferred from the DNA. Here the sample has around 300,000 clones; roughly 90% occur a single time. The top ten constitute over 5% of the sample.

Regarding this clone: Its recognized antigen is unknown. The record has no base qualities; no much larger clone is one base away.

The germline V gene (reference sequence) yields LNHDA for CDR1 and SQIVND for CDR2. CDR3 length: 12 amino acids, cysteine to phenylalanine. The sequence is cut down to CDR3 DNA, 36 bases in frame from base 1. Sample: peripheral blood, taken in a trial of Ad26.COV2.S vaccine versus placebo. This receptor chain uses TRBV19 and TRBJ1-1; a weak D assignment points to TRBD1 (5 bases agree). The clonotype was recovered from a person aged 18-60 years who received the Ad26.COV2.S COVID-19 vaccine or a placebo. The sequence in DNA is TGTGCAACTGCTGCGCAGGGCACTGAAGCTTTCTTT. It translates to CATAAQGTEAFF.